This is a list of T cell receptor beta chains from one sample in a study of control samples from healthy donors and cancer patients. Clones were read by immunoSEQ multiplex PCR, and TCRdb kept only the in-frame ones, dropping some. The profile shows 130,000 or so clones, around 94% of them singletons. Specimen: blood. The receptor set was obtained from a man aged 40-49 years in good health. Each CDR3 is given with its conserved first and last residue. A D gene is named only where the DNA matches it firmly. Not all rows give a size; the values are once, few, many and, for expanded clones, a class.

>TRBJ2-1|.|TRBV7-9|.
CASSLGRGPNREQFF
TGTGCCAGCAGCTTGGGGCGGGGGCCCAATCGGGAGCAGTTCTTC
>TRBJ2-7|.|TRBV7-8|TRBD1
CASSLGQGGYEQYF
TGTGCCAGCAGCTTAGGACAGGGGGGGTACGAGCAGTACTTC
>TRBJ1-4|.|TRBV6-1|TRBD1
CASSEGRGGFF
TGTGCCAGCAGTGAGGGCAGGGGGGGGTTTTTT
>TRBJ2-3|.|TRBV7-8|.
CASSFNRVEPTDTQYF
TGTGCCAGCAGCTTTAACAGGGTCGAACCAACAGATACGCAGTATTTT
>TRBJ1-2|once|TRBV6-5|.
CASSRTGAGGYTF
TGTGCCAGCAGTCGGACTGGGGCGGGGGGCTACACCTTC
>TRBJ2-3|.|TRBV5-1|.
CASSSGSYTDTQYF
TGCGCCAGCAGCTCCGGGTCCTACACAGATACGCAGTATTTT
>TRBJ2-3|once|TRBV19|TRBD1
CASSWDRGRDTQYF
TGTGCCAGTAGTTGGGACAGGGGTCGAGATACGCAGTATTTT
>TRBJ1-4|.|TRBV6-6|TRBD1
CASSRLGQGGPNEKLFF
TGTGCCAGCAGCCGATTGGGACAGGGCGGGCCTAATGAAAAACTGTTTTTT
>TRBJ2-1|.|TRBV7-3|TRBD2
CASSLDSGGNEQFF
TGTGCCAGCAGCTTAGATAGCGGGGGTAATGAGCAGTTCTTC
>TRBJ2-5|.|TRBV9|TRBD2
CASSDRLAGGQETQYF
TGTGCCAGCAGCGATAGATTGGCGGGAGGGCAAGAGACCCAGTACTTC
>TRBJ2-5|.|TRBV9|.
CASRPRGGEETQYF
TGTGCCAGCAGGCCTCGCGGCGGTGAGGAGACCCAGTACTTC
>TRBJ2-2|.|TRBV9|.
CASSDYRVRTGELFF
TGTGCCAGCAGCGACTACAGGGTGCGAACCGGGGAGCTGTTTTTT
>TRBJ1-1|.|TRBV6-5|.
CASSLSGTGNTEAFF
TGTGCCAGCAGTTTATCCGGGACGGGGAACACTGAAGCTTTCTTT
>TRBJ2-1|.|TRBV9|TRBD2
CASSVGGSGRAEQFF
TGTGCCAGCAGCGTAGGAGGTAGCGGGAGGGCCGAGCAGTTCTTC
>TRBJ1-1|.|TRBV12-3/TRBV12-4|.
CASSLSVNTEAFF
TGTGCCAGCAGTTTAAGCGTGAACACTGAAGCTTTCTTT
>TRBJ1-5|.|TRBV5-1|.
CASSLGLARGDTQHF
TGCGCCAGCAGCCTTGGACTCGCTCGGGGAGATACGCAGCATTTT
>TRBJ1-6|.|TRBV27|.
CASSLGGLYGSPLHF
TGTGCCAGCAGTTTGGGGGGCTTGTACGGCTCACCCCTCCACTTT
>TRBJ2-6|.|TRBV7-8|.
CASSPRGSGANVLTF
TGTGCCAGCAGCCCCCGGGGGTCTGGGGCCAACGTCCTGACTTTC
>TRBJ2-1|.|TRBV28|.
CASSGQTYNEQFF
TGTGCCAGCAGCGGACAGACCTACAATGAGCAGTTCTTC
>TRBJ1-1|.|TRBV24-1|.
CATSERTDTEAFF
TGTGCCACCAGTGAGCGGACGGACACTGAAGCTTTCTTT
>TRBJ1-1|.|TRBV28|.
CASSTQGEAFF
TGTGCCAGCAGTACTCAGGGTGAAGCTTTCTTT
>TRBJ2-3|.|TRBV18|TRBD2
CASPPLADNTDTQYF
TGTGCCAGCCCACCACTAGCGGACAACACAGATACGCAGTATTTT
>TRBJ1-2|.|TRBV29-1|TRBD1
CSVWGQGDYGYTF
TGCAGCGTTTGGGGACAGGGGGACTATGGCTACACCTTC
>TRBJ2-7|.|TRBV3-1/TRBV3-2|.
CASSPPDRYEQYF
TGTGCCAGCAGCCCACCCGACAGATACGAGCAGTACTTC
>TRBJ1-3|.|TRBV15|TRBD1
CATSRDPGTAAGNTIYF
TGTGCCACCAGCAGAGATCCGGGGACAGCGGCTGGAAACACCATATATTTT
>TRBJ1-2|.|TRBV11-2|.
CASSFKVGSYGYTF
TGTGCCAGCAGCTTCAAGGTTGGCAGCTATGGCTACACCTTC
>TRBJ1-6|.|TRBV27|.
CASSTDGIIQTLHF
TGTGCCAGCAGTACGGACGGGATAATTCAAACCCTCCACTTT
>TRBJ2-1|.|TRBV28|.
CASSPQEGEHEQFF
TGTGCCAGCAGTCCACAAGAGGGGGAGCATGAGCAGTTCTTC
>TRBJ1-2|.|TRBV9|.
CASSVEVQNGYTF
TGTGCCAGCAGCGTAGAAGTCCAGAATGGCTACACCTTC
>TRBJ2-7|.|TRBV19|TRBD2
CASSFLGTSGSYEQYF
TGTGCCAGTAGCTTCCTGGGGACTAGCGGCTCCTACGAGCAGTACTTC
>TRBJ1-4|.|TRBV3-1/TRBV3-2|TRBD1
CASSQDWTGGEKLFF
TGTGCCAGCAGCCAAGATTGGACAGGAGGTGAAAAACTGTTTTTT
>TRBJ1-1|.|TRBV7-9|.
CASIREEGQKAFF
TGTGCCAGCATCAGGGAGGAGGGACAAAAAGCTTTCTTT
>TRBJ2-5|.|TRBV6-5|.
CASNVRGLQETQYF
TGTGCCAGCAATGTGAGGGGTCTACAAGAGACCCAGTACTTC
>TRBJ1-2|.|TRBV11-2|TRBD1
CASSWTGRGYTF
TGTGCCAGCAGCTGGACAGGACGTGGCTACACCTTC
>TRBJ1-4|.|TRBV4-2|.
CASSQETGQLSTNEKLFF
TGTGCCAGCAGCCAAGAGACTGGACAGCTATCAACTAATGAAAAACTGTTTTTT
>TRBJ2-7|.|TRBV6-6|.
CASSRGTWDEQYF
TGTGCCAGCAGTAGGGGCACTTGGGACGAGCAGTACTTC
>TRBJ2-7|.|TRBV5-4|TRBD2
CASSRKLAGDLYEQYF
TGTGCCAGCAGCCGCAAACTAGCGGGGGACCTGTACGAGCAGTACTTC
>TRBJ1-6|once|TRBV9|TRBD1
CASSYRDSLNNSPLHF
TGTGCCAGCAGCTACAGGGACAGCCTAAATAATTCACCCCTCCACTTT
>TRBJ1-1|.|TRBV7-9|TRBD1
CASSWTGTENTEAFF
TGTGCCAGCAGCTGGACCGGGACAGAGAACACTGAAGCTTTCTTT
>TRBJ2-3|once|TRBV11-2|.
CASSLAGANTDTQYF
TGTGCCAGCAGCTTAGCGGGGGCAAACACAGATACGCAGTATTTT
>TRBJ1-6|once|TRBV5-6|.
CASSLAGLNSPLHF
TGTGCCAGCAGCTTAGCCGGACTGAATTCACCCCTCCACTTT
>TRBJ2-1|.|TRBV27|.
CASRSSDAYNEQFF
TGTGCCAGCAGATCTAGCGATGCCTACAATGAGCAGTTCTTC
>TRBJ1-1|.|TRBV29-1|.
CSVGGGGTEAFF
TGCAGCGTTGGCGGCGGCGGCACTGAAGCTTTCTTT
>TRBJ2-5|.|TRBV6-5|TRBD2
CASRPRAGGRLYF
TGTGCCAGCAGACCCAGGGCGGGAGGAAGACTGTACTTC
>TRBJ2-1|.|TRBV30|TRBD2
CAWTFEAGGYNEQFF
TGTGCCTGGACCTTCGAAGCGGGAGGGTACAATGAGCAGTTCTTC
>TRBJ1-3|.|TRBV4-1|.
CASSQVDDFSGNTIYF
TGCGCCAGCAGCCAAGTGGACGACTTCTCTGGAAACACCATATATTTT
>TRBJ1-5|.|TRBV2|.
CAIRDGGVSNQPQHF
TGTGCCATCAGAGACGGGGGGGTCAGCAATCAGCCCCAGCATTTT
>TRBJ1-3|.|TRBV18|.
CASSPGNTIYF
TGTGCCAGCTCACCAGGAAACACCATATATTTT
>TRBJ1-2|.|TRBV28|.
CASSYRRDNGYTF
TGTGCCAGCAGCTACCGGCGCGATAATGGCTACACCTTC
>TRBJ2-1|.|TRBV25-1|TRBD2
CASSEVSGRASEQFF
TGTGCCAGCAGTGAAGTTAGCGGGAGGGCCAGTGAGCAGTTCTTC
>TRBJ2-1|.|TRBV6-5|TRBD1
CASSYPGQGFNEQFF
TGTGCCAGCAGTTACCCGGGACAGGGGTTTAATGAGCAGTTCTTC
>TRBJ2-3|.|TRBV27|.
CASSLLSRGQDTQYF
TGTGCCAGCAGTTTATTATCCAGGGGACAAGATACGCAGTATTTT
>TRBJ1-1|once|TRBV3-1/TRBV3-2|.
CASSPDVLRGTEAFF
TGTGCCAGCAGCCCAGATGTCTTACGAGGAACTGAAGCTTTCTTT